The 21 T cell receptor beta chains below all came from one sample that was sequenced in a study of T-cell memory formation after mild COVID-19. One entry per CDR3 protein results from TCRdb running MiXCR on the 5' RACE reads. The table includes about 340,000 distinct CDR3 sequences, approximately 22% detected once. Specimen: PBMCs or a T cell subset sorted from them (not recorded which). These receptors originate from a man aged 18 to 30 who had mild COVID-19 (a few samples of this study predate the infection). Cell type and time point are not known.

This chain joins TRBV28 and TRBJ2-7; 8 nucleotides match TRBD1. Trimming cost V 11 bases and J 3 bases; bases outside gene matches: 6. CDR1 and CDR2 from the germline V gene are MDHEN and SYDVKM. The CDR3 is 12 amino acids. CDR3 nucleotide sequence: TGTGCCTCCGGACAGGGTTTCTACGAGCAGTACGTC. It specifies CASGQGFYEQYV.

This clonotype was counted between two and nine times. The chain is built from TRBV4-3 and TRBJ1-1; 12 nucleotides match TRBD1. Per germline, CDR1 LGHNA and CDR2 YSLEER. Germline trimming cut 0 bases from V and 1 base from J; bases unmatched to any gene: 6. This CDR3 is built from 18 residues. Here the CDR3 DNA reads TGCGCCAGCAGCCAAGACCGGGACAGGGGGCGGAGGAACACTGAAGCTTTCTTT. Residues: CASSQDRDRGRRNTEAFF.

This clonotype occurred a few times. The chain links TRBV4-1 to TRBJ2-5; 11 bases agree with TRBD2. V gave up 1 base and J gave up 1 base; unmatched junction bases: 8. Germline values: CDR1 MGHRA, CDR2 YSYEKL. The CDR3 runs to 18 residues. CDR3: CASSQVGLAGGLQETQYF. For the CDR3, the DNA is TGCGCCAGCAGCCAAGTCGGATTAGCGGGGGGGCTCCAAGAGACCCAGTACTTC.

Concerning this clonotype: This may be a read error: a much more frequent sequence differs by one nucleotide. The V call is TRBV9, the J call TRBJ2-6; no reliable D call. The ends were cut back, 3 bases at V and 0 bases at J, with 4 bases in the middle. The CDR3 extends over 14 amino acids. Germline assignment: CDR1 SGDLS and CDR2 YYNGEE. CDR3 sequence (DNA): TGTGCCAGCAGCGCGATCTCTGGGGCCAACGTCCTGACTTTC. Protein: CASSAISGANVLTF.

This chain connects TRBV19 to TRBJ1-1; D may be TRBD1 (5 bases). Trimming pared 7 bases from V and 4 bases from J, leaving 16 bases between. The germline V gene has CDR1 LNHDA and CDR2 SQIVND (reference sequence). The CDR3 is 14 amino acids. The chain's CDR3 is CASKYGDEGTEAFF. For the CDR3, the DNA is TGTGCCAGTAAGTACGGGGACGAGGGCACTGAAGCTTTCTTT.

This chain connects TRBV12-3 or TRBV12-4 to TRBJ2-1; 11 positions agree with TRBD1. This CDR3 is 15 amino acids long. J lost 8 bases, V lost 5 bases, and 8 bases had no gene match. The CDR3 DNA sequence: TGTGCCAGCAGTGTTACCGGGACAGGGGGGGATGAGCAGTTCTTC. Amino acids: CASSVTGTGGDEQFF.

The chain uses TRBV4-3 and TRBJ2-3, with TRBD2 identical over 13 bases. Trimming at V came to 4 bases and at J to 6 bases, leaving 10 bases not matched to a gene. From germline, CDR1 is LGHNA and CDR2 YSLEER. The CDR3 loop spans 17 amino acids. CDR3 nucleotide sequence: TGCGCCAGCAGCCTCCTCACCGGGACTAGCGGGGAGGATACGCAGTATTTT. Translation: CASSLLTGTSGEDTQYF.

In this sample, this clonotype turned up once. The rearrangement links TRBV9 to TRBJ2-1, with D hard to call. V was shortened by 0 bases and J by 6 bases, with 4 bases between the two germline ends. CDR3 length: 12 residues. Germline V lookup: CDR1 SGDLS, CDR2 YYNGEE. CDR3 in DNA: TGTGCCAGCAGCGTAGCTGCCAATGAGCAGTTCTTC. Translated: CASSVAANEQFF. Full variable domain (rest looked up from reference TRBV9 and TRBJ2-1): DSGVTQTPKHLITATGQRVTLRCSPRSGDLSVYWYQQSLDQGLQFLIQYYNGEERAKGNILERFSAQQFPDLHSELNLSSLELGDSALYFCASSVAANEQFFGPGTRLTVL.

V usage is TRBV6-5 and J usage is TRBJ1-1; D uncertain. V was trimmed by 3 bases and J by 7 bases, leaving 15 bases between them. Germline assignment: CDR1 MNHEY and CDR2 SVGAGI. This CDR3 has 14 residues. The CDR3 DNA reads TGTGCCAGCAGTTATATGGACGTGCGGGATGAAGCTTTCTTT. Translating it yields CASSYMDVRDEAFF.

This clonotype was counted between two and nine times. V gene TRBV6-5 combines with J gene TRBJ2-1; TRBD2 matches 8 bases. With 6 bases clipped from V and 5 bases from J, the junction kept 3 bases outside the gene matches. Looked up from germline, CDR1 is MNHEY and CDR2 is SVGAGI. This CDR3 spans 13 amino acids. The CDR3 loop is CASSQTSDNEQFF. The DNA for the CDR3 is TGTGCCAGCAGCCAGACTAGCGACAATGAGCAGTTCTTC.

The rearrangement links TRBV27 to TRBJ2-7; TRBD1 aligns across 7 bases. V shed 6 bases, J shed 6 bases, and the junction held 5 bases outside the gene matches. The CDR3 runs to 12 residues. Germline lookup yields CDR1 MNHEY and CDR2 SMNVEV (reference sequence). The CDR3 DNA follows: TGTGCCAGCAGGACAGGGTTTGGCGAGCAGTACTTC. Translated: CASRTGFGEQYF.

This clonotype was observed a handful of times. The genes are TRBV6-5 and TRBJ2-7, with D tentatively TRBD2 (5 bases). The CDR3 length is 13 residues. The ends were cut back, 4 bases at V and 3 bases at J, with 10 bases in the middle. Germline assignment: CDR1 MNHEY and CDR2 SVGAGI. The CDR3 bases are TGTGCCAGCAGTTTGGGAGAAAACTACGAGCAGTACGTC. Protein product: CASSLGENYEQYV.

This chain joins TRBV10-3 and TRBJ2-7, with TRBD1 matching 7 bases. The CDR3 runs 13 residues. J was trimmed by 0 bases and V by 11 bases; bases with no gene match: 7. Looked up from germline, CDR1 is ENHRY and CDR2 is SYGVKD. CDR3 DNA sequence: TGTGCCCTGGCAGGGGACAGCTCCTACGAGCAGTACTTC. Encoded protein: CALAGDSSYEQYF.

The chain carries TRBV18 and TRBJ2-7; D might be TRBD2 (6 bases). V lost 1 base and J 1 base, leaving 17 bases between the germline ends. This CDR3 region has 17 residues. The germline V gene has CDR1 KGHSH and CDR2 LQKENI. The CDR3 region has the DNA TGTGCCAGCTCACCACACGAAGGAGGGGACGCATCCTACGAGCAGTACTTC. It codes for CASSPHEGGDASYEQYF.

This clonotype was seen a few times. This sequence joins TRBV7-2 and TRBJ2-2; D perhaps matches TRBD1 (6 bases). Trimming took 5 bases from V and 7 from J, leaving 17 bases between them. Germline V lookup: CDR1 SGHTA, CDR2 FQGNSA. The CDR3 sequence is 15 residues long. This CDR3 reads CASSMNRVEVGELFF. CDR3 nucleotide sequence: TGTGCCAGCAGCATGAACAGGGTAGAGGTCGGGGAGCTGTTTTTT.

The V and J genes are TRBV11-2 and TRBJ1-2; possibly TRBD1 for D (5 bases). V dropped 1 base and J dropped 6 bases, with 12 bases sitting between them. CDR3 length: 14 residues. Germline V gives CDR1 SGHAT, CDR2 FQNNGV. CDR3 in DNA: TGTGCCAGCAGCTTAGCCAGGAGGGGACATGGCTACACCTTC. It yields the protein CASSLARRGHGYTF.

This clonotype was observed a handful of times. This chain uses TRBV4-3 with TRBJ2-6; unclear D gene. Germline V gene data show CDR1 as LGHNA and CDR2 as YSLEER. V lost 0 bases, J lost 4 bases, and 7 bases lay in between. There are 15 residues in the CDR3. The CDR3 reads CASSQERSGANVLTF. In DNA, the CDR3 is TGCGCCAGCAGCCAAGAACGGTCGGGGGCCAACGTCCTGACTTTC.

This clonotype has only a few counts. The rearrangement joins TRBV6-5 to TRBJ2-7; D is ambiguous. Germline V gene data show CDR1 as MNHEY and CDR2 as SVGAGI. This CDR3 spans 13 amino acids. The V end was cut by 0 bases, the J end by 3 bases, with 6 bases between. CDR3 region: CASSYSGSYEQYF. CDR3 nucleotides: TGTGCCAGCAGTTACTCAGGCAGCTACGAGCAGTACTTC.

This clonotype was observed a handful of times. The CDR3 DNA reads as TGCGCCAGCGACTGGGGGGCGCTAGCGGGGATTCATCAAGAGACCCAGTACTTC. Translating gives CASDWGALAGIHQETQYF. J is TRBJ2-5 and V is TRBV5-1; 9 bases line up with TRBD2. The CDR3 contains 18 residues. Germline-derived CDR1 and CDR2 are SGHRS and YFSETQ. Trimming took 7 bases from V and 2 from J; bases not matched to a gene: 18.

This rearrangement joins TRBV28 to TRBJ1-4; D possibly corresponds to TRBD1 (6 bases). The CDR3 is made up of 14 amino acids. The ends were cut back, 8 bases at V and 8 bases at J, with 18 bases in the middle. Germline CDR1 MDHEN, CDR2 SYDVKM. In DNA form, the CDR3 reads TGTGCCAGCCTCCGCGGGGGCATATCGGAAAAACTGTTTTTT. This translates into CASLRGGISEKLFF.

This clonotype was seen a handful of times. This chain connects TRBV5-1 to TRBJ1-5; D is ambiguous. The CDR3 has 15 amino acids. V lost 0 bases, J lost 4 bases, and 11 bases lay in between. CDR1 is SGHRS and CDR2 is YFSETQ in the germline V gene. CDR3 DNA: TGCGCCAGCAGCTTGGAGAGGGTACTAAATCAGCCCCAGCATTTT. It codes for CASSLERVLNQPQHF.